One and the same sample provided the 14 T cell receptor beta chains below, sequenced in a study of technical replicates of blood from several donors. Measured with immunoSEQ multiplex PCR; TCRdb has only the in-frame clones, and not every one. The sample consists of about 85,000 clones, roughly 94% of them appearing once. The source material was T cells isolated from PBMCs. These receptors were collected from a human donor in good health.

The chain couples TRBV27 to TRBJ2-7; 11 bases align to TRBD1. Per germline, CDR1 MNHEY and CDR2 SMNVEV (reference sequence). The CDR3 loop spans 15 amino acids. After removal of 2 bases from V and 5 bases from J, the junction contained 5 bases not matched to a gene. CDR3 residues: CASSLTSDRGHEQYF. The CDR3 DNA reads TGTGCCAGCAGTTTAACATCGGACAGGGGGCACGAGCAGTACTTC.

The J gene is TRBJ1-4, the V gene TRBV27; D not resolved. Deletions cut 4 bases from V and 3 bases from J, with 12 bases between. This CDR3 spans 15 amino acids. Germline CDR1 MNHEY, CDR2 SMNVEV (reference sequence). The CDR3 sequence: CASSSPGSANEKLFF. The CDR3 DNA is TGTGCCAGCAGTTCCCCGGGGTCTGCTAATGAAAAACTGTTTTTT.

The chain recombines TRBV9 with TRBJ2-7, with D perhaps TRBD1 (5 bases). The CDR3 sequence is 15 residues long. V was shortened by 4 bases and J by 6 bases, with 20 bases between the two germline ends. Germline V lookup: CDR1 SGDLS, CDR2 YYNGEE. For the CDR3, the DNA is TGTGCCAGCAGCTCCGCGGTACAGGAGACCGCCGAGCAGTACTTC. It translates to CASSSAVQETAEQYF.

The DNA of the CDR3 is TGCAGCGTTGGCCTGACAAGCCTTCCCTATGGCTACACCTTC. Protein sequence: CSVGLTSLPYGYTF. This chain links TRBV29-1 with TRBJ1-2; D is undetermined. Germline V gene sequence: CDR1 SQVTM, CDR2 ANQGSEA. The CDR3 is 14 amino acids. The ends were cut back, 4 bases at V and 4 bases at J, with 16 bases in the middle.

The V gene is TRBV7-2, the J gene TRBJ1-2; maybe TRBD1 (6 bases). CDR3 length: 13 amino acids. Trimming removed 1 base at V and 8 bases at J, with 11 bases between. Germline V lookup: CDR1 SGHTA, CDR2 FQGNSA. This CDR3 is CASSLEDSLGYTF. The CDR3 DNA follows: TGTGCCAGCAGCTTAGAGGACAGCTTAGGCTACACCTTC.

J is TRBJ2-4 and V is TRBV10-3, with TRBD1 matching over 9 bases. The V and J ends lost 6 bases and 6 bases, in that order; junction bases with no gene match: 9. The germline gives CDR1 ENHRY, CDR2 SYGVKD. CDR3 length equals 15 residues. CDR3 protein: CAIRGDREALNIQYF. The CDR3 DNA reads as TGTGCCATCAGAGGGGACAGGGAGGCCCTAAACATTCAGTACTTC.

The chain is built from TRBV11-2 and TRBJ2-3, with 10 bases that match TRBD2. Germline lookup yields CDR1 SGHAT and CDR2 FQNNGV. The V and J ends lost 1 base and 4 bases, in that order; junction bases with no gene match: 11. This CDR3 region has 18 residues. The CDR3 reads CASSLGGLAGDSADTQYF. The CDR3 DNA reads as TGTGCCAGCAGCTTAGGTGGCCTAGCGGGAGATAGCGCAGATACGCAGTATTTT.

The rearrangement uses TRBV18 and TRBJ2-1, with 8 bases that match TRBD2. CDR1 is KGHSH, CDR2 LQKENI, per germline. J was trimmed by 5 bases and V by 2 bases; bases with no gene match: 2. The CDR3 length is 14 residues. The CDR3 here is CASSPETSDNEQFF. The CDR3 bases are TGTGCCAGCTCACCAGAGACTAGCGACAATGAGCAGTTCTTC.

The chain uses TRBV11-2 and TRBJ2-1, with 7 positions matching TRBD2. The CDR3 covers 14 residues. Unmatched junction bases numbered 1, after V lost 1 base and J lost 4 bases. Germline loops: CDR1 SGHAT, CDR2 FQNNGV. The chain's CDR3 is CASSLGGSYNEQFF. The CDR3 DNA reads TGTGCCAGCAGCTTAGGCGGGAGTTACAATGAGCAGTTCTTC.

This clone was recorded only once. The V and J genes are TRBV7-9 and TRBJ2-7; 10 bases fit TRBD1. J gave up 2 bases and V 5 bases, and 9 bases lay outside the gene matches. The CDR3 runs to 16 residues. Per the germline V gene, CDR1 is SEHNR and CDR2 is FQNEAQ (reference sequence). In nucleotides, the CDR3 is TGTGCCAGCAGCCCCCGACAGGGGGCACAGACCTACGAGCAGTACTTC. This sequence encodes CASSPRQGAQTYEQYF.

The chain recombines TRBV7-2 with TRBJ2-5, with 11 bases matching TRBD2. The CDR3 totals 16 residues. The germline CDR1 and CDR2 sequences are SGHTA and FQGNSA. The J segment lost 1 base and the V segment lost 5 bases, leaving 6 bases of the junction unmatched. DNA of the CDR3: TGTGCCAGCAGCCATAGGGGGACTAGCGGCCAAGAGACCCAGTACTTC. It translates to CASSHRGTSGQETQYF.

This chain joins TRBV19 and TRBJ2-1; a possible D gene is TRBD2 (6 bases). The V end lost 9 bases, the J end lost 1 base, and 10 bases lay between the germline ends. This CDR3 contains 13 residues. CDR1 LNHDA and CDR2 SQIVND come from the germline V gene (reference sequence). CDR3 sequence: CASGRDSYNEQFF. The CDR3 nucleotides read TGTGCCAGCGGGCGGGATTCCTACAATGAGCAGTTCTTC.

V and J are TRBV5-1 and TRBJ1-5; D is undetermined. V shed 0 bases and J shed 4 bases, with 11 bases lying between them. This CDR3 is 15 amino acids long. Germline V gene data show CDR1 as SGHRS and CDR2 as YFSETQ. The CDR3 here is CASSLEGRENQPQHF. The CDR3 DNA reads TGCGCCAGCAGCTTGGAAGGGAGGGAAAATCAGCCCCAGCATTTT.

This clone occurred once. V gene TRBV27 combines with J gene TRBJ1-4, with a weak D call TRBD1 (5 bases). Germline V gives CDR1 MNHEY, CDR2 SMNVEV (reference sequence). The CDR3 is 15 amino acids. The V gene lost 2 bases and the J gene lost 7 bases, with 14 bases spanning the gap. CDR3 DNA sequence: TGTGCCAGCAGTTTAACAGGACCTTTCGGTGAAAAACTGTTTTTT. Translated: CASSLTGPFGEKLFF.